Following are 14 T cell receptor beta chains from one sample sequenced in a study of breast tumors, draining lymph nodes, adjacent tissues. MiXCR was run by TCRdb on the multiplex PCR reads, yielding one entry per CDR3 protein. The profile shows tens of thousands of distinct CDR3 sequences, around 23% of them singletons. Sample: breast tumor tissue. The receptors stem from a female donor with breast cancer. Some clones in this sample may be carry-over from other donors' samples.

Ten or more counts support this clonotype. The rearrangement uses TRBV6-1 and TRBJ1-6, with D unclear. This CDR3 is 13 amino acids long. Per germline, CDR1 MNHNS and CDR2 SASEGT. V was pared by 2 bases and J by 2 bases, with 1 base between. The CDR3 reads CASSETYNSPLHF. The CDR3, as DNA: TGTGCCAGCAGTGAAACCTATAATTCACCCCTCCACTTT.

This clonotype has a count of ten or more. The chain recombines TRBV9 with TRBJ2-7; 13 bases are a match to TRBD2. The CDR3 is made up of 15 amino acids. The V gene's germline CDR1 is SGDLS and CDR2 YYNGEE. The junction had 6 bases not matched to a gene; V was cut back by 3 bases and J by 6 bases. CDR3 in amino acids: CASSGSTSGRFEQYF. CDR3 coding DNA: TGTGCCAGCAGCGGGTCGACTAGCGGGAGGTTCGAGCAGTACTTC.

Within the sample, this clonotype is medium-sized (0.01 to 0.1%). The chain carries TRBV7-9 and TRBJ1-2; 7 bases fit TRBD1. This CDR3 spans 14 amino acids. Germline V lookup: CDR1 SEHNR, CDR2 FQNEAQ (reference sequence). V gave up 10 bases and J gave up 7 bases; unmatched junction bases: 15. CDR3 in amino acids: CATKGGGGPIGYTF. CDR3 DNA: TGTGCCACCAAAGGGGGAGGGGGCCCTATTGGCTACACCTTC.

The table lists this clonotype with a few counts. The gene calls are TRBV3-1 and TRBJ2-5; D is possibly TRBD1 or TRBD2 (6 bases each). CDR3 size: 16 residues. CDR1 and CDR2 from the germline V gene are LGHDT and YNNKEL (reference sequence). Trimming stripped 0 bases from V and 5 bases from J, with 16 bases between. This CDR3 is CASSQEPWGAGETQYF. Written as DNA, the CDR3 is TGTGCCAGCAGCCAAGAGCCCTGGGGGGCTGGTGAGACCCAGTACTTC.

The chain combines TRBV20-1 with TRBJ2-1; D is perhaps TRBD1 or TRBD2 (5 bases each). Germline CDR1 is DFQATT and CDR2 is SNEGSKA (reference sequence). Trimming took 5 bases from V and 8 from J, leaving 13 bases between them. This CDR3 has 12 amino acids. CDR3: CSAPGPRYEQFF. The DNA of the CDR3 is TGCAGTGCTCCGGGACCCCGTTATGAGCAGTTCTTC.

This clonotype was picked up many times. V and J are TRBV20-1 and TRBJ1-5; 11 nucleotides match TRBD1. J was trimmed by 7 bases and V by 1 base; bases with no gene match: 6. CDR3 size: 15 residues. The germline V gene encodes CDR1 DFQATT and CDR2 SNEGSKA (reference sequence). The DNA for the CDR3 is TGCAGTGCTAGAGGGACAGGGGGCGCGGGACAGCCCCAGCATTTT. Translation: CSARGTGGAGQPQHF.

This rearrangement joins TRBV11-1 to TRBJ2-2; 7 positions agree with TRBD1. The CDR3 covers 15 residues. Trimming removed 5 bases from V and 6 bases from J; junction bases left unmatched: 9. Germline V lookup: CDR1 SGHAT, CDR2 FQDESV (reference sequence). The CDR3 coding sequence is TGTGCCAGCAGCACTCGGACAGGTGTCTCCGGGGAGCTGTTTTTT. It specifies CASSTRTGVSGELFF. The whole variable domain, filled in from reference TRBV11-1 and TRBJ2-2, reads EAEVAQSPRYKITEKSQAVAFWCDPISGHATLYWYRQILGQGPELLVQFQDESVVDDSQLPKDRFSAERLKGVDSTLKIQPAELGDSAMYLCASSTRTGVSGELFFGEGSRLTVL.

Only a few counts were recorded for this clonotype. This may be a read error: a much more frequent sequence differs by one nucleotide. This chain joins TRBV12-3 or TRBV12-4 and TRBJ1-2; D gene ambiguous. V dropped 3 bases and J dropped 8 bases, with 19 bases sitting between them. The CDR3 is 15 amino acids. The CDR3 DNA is TGTGCCAGCAGTTTTTTGAAAGGGAGCGCTGGGGGCTACACCTTC. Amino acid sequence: CASSFLKGSAGGYTF.

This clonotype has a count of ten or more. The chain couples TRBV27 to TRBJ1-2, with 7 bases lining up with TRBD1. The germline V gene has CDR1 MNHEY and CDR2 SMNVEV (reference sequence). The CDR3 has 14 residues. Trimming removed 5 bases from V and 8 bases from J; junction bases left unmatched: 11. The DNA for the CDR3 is TGTGCCAGCAGTCTAAAGGGGGCCGGGGGAGGCTACACCTTC. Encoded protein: CASSLKGAGGGYTF.

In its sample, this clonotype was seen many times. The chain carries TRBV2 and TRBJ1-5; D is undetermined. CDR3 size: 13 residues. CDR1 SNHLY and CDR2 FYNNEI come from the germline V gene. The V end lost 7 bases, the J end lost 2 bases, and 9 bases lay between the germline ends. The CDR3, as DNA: TGTGCCAGCAACTTCCAGGGCAATCAGCCCCAGCATTTT. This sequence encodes CASNFQGNQPQHF.

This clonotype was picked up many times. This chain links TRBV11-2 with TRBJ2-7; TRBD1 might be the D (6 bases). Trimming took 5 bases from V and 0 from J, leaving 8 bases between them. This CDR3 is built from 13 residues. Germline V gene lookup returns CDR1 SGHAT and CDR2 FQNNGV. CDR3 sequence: CASSRDTSYEQYF. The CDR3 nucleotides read TGTGCCAGCAGCCGGGACACCTCCTACGAGCAGTACTTC.

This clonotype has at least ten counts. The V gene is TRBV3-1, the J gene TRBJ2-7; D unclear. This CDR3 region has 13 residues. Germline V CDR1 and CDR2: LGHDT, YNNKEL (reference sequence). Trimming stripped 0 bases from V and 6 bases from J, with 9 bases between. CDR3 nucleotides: TGTGCCAGCAGCCAAGATCCGTATACCGAGCAGTACTTC. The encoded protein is CASSQDPYTEQYF.

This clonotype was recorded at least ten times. The CDR3 spells CASSLGSGVGYTF. CDR3 coding DNA: TGCGCCAGCAGCTTGGGTTCAGGGGTTGGCTACACCTTC. This rearrangement joins TRBV5-1 to TRBJ1-2; weak D call: TRBD1 (6 bases). Germline loops: CDR1 SGHRS, CDR2 YFSETQ. The CDR3 totals 13 residues. V shed 0 bases and J shed 7 bases, with 10 bases lying between them.

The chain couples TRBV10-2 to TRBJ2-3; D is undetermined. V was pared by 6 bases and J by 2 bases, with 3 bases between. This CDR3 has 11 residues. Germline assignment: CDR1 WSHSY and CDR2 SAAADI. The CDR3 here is CASSHTDTQYF. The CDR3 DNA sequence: TGCGCCAGCAGCCACACAGATACGCAGTATTTT.